This entry features one TCR beta chain sequence. Its antigen is undetermined. The source of the sample is a study of beta chain features in type 1 diabetes. Study information: All samples yielded about 100 million examined sorted cells.

Of the isolated RNA, all was reverse transcribed, and so the sequenced material was expressed TCRB transcripts. The data were produced by immunoSEQ multiplex PCR, yet TCRdb's version contains in-frame clones alone and is incomplete. The table records about 260,000 clones, 68% of them present only once. Study-wide findings and caveats: In these data, an HLA type influence on TCRB rearrangement remained unresolved. A moderate, significant TCRB CDR3 shortening appeared in type 1 diabetes across four CD4+ subsets.

The germline CDR1 and CDR2 sequences are SGHVS and FQNEAQ. This CDR3 comprises 15 residues. The V end was cut by 7 bases, the J end by 5 bases, with 20 bases between. The sample taken for sequencing was naive CD4+ T cells from blood. The V and J genes are TRBV7-8 and TRBJ2-5; perhaps D is TRBD1 or TRBD2 (5 bases each). This TCR was sampled from a man aged 30-40 years in good health. CDR3 loop: CASILGTPPSETQYF. The CDR3 nucleotides are TGTGCCAGCATTCTTGGGACGCCGCCGTCGGAGACCCAGTACTTC. The complete variable domain, with remaining parts taken from reference TRBV7-8 and TRBJ2-5, reads GAGVSQSPRYKVAKRGQDVALRCDPISGHVSLFWYQQALGQGPEFLTYFQNEAQLDKSGLPSDRFFAERPEGSVSTLKIQRTQQEDSAVYLCASILGTPPSETQYFGPGTRLLVL.